Following are 32 T cell receptor beta chains from one sample sequenced in a study of T cells in Graves' hyperthyroidism and ophthalmopathy (dated by TCRdb to between 2019 and 2020). To prepare the library, multiplex PCR was applied. The listed sequencing device is Illumina HiSeq 2000. Amplification of TCR beta CDR3 regions was carried out from RNA transcripts. For the first round of RT-PCR on the TCR CDR3, the HTBI primer set was used together with the Qiagen OneStep RT-PCR kit. TCRdb redid the processing of the public reads, applying fastp at Q25 and MiXCR, and retained in-frame beta chains. Rows merge per CDR3 protein into single entries with the most common DNA and genes. Recorded for this sample are roughly 550,000 distinct CDR3 sequences; around 15% of them occurred a single time. Together, the top ten hold around 32% of the sample. Specimen: blood. The source is a woman aged 25 to 39 with Graves' ophthalmopathy.

Ten or more counts support this clonotype. V usage is TRBV6-1 and J usage is TRBJ1-5; possibly TRBD1 for D (6 bases). This CDR3 has 12 amino acids. V shed 5 bases and J shed 7 bases, with 9 bases lying between them. Germline CDR1 and CDR2: MNHNS and SASEGT. DNA of the CDR3: TGTGCCAGCAGTAAGGGGGTCCAGCCCCAGCATTTT. It is translated as CASSKGVQPQHF.

This clonotype was seen ten or more times. The V and J genes are TRBV12-5 and TRBJ1-1, with 10 bases matching TRBD1. Germline CDR1 LGHNT, CDR2 FRNRAP. V was pared by 5 bases and J by 4 bases, with 7 bases of the junction left unmatched. The CDR3 runs to 15 residues. CDR3 sequence reads: CASGPRDRGITEAFF. The CDR3 nucleotides read TGTGCTAGTGGTCCCCGGGACAGGGGAATCACTGAAGCTTTCTTT.

In its sample, this clonotype was seen a few times. The chain employs TRBV5-1 and TRBJ2-5, with 8 bases aligning to TRBD2. Trimming cost V 0 bases and J 5 bases; bases outside gene matches: 12. Germline CDR1 reads SGHRS; CDR2 reads YFSETQ. The CDR3 is made up of 17 amino acids. CDR3 sequence reads: CASSLVPGRASLETQYF. As DNA, the CDR3 is TGCGCCAGCAGCTTGGTCCCCGGGAGGGCCAGTCTGGAGACCCAGTACTTC. Variable domain in full (rest from reference TRBV5-1 and TRBJ2-5): KAGVTQTPRYLIKTRGQQVTLSCSPISGHRSVSWYQQTPGQGLQFLFEYFSETQRNKGNFPGRFSGRQFSNSRSEMNVSTLELGDSALYLCASSLVPGRASLETQYFGPGTRLLVL.

The rearrangement uses TRBV6-2 or TRBV6-3 and TRBJ2-7; perhaps TRBD2 as D (6 bases). Germline lookup yields CDR1 MNHEY and CDR2 SVGEGT. CDR3 length: 13 amino acids. Trimming shortened V by 6 bases and J by 3 bases, and 12 bases separated the two germline ends. CDR3 residues: CASRDTGVYEQYF. For the CDR3, the DNA is TGTGCCAGCAGGGACACGGGGGTCTACGAGCAGTACTTC.

This chain links TRBV4-3 with TRBJ1-6; no firm D call. The germline CDR1 and CDR2 sequences are LGHNA and YSLEER. The CDR3 has 15 residues. Trimming removed 0 bases at V and 5 bases at J, with 8 bases between. The CDR3 protein is CASSQDRLDNSPLHF. CDR3 DNA: TGCGCCAGCAGCCAAGATAGGCTGGATAATTCACCCCTCCACTTT.

There are many counts of this clonotype. The chain combines TRBV28 with TRBJ2-1; 8 bases fit TRBD1. Germline assignment: CDR1 MDHEN and CDR2 SYDVKM. This CDR3 has 15 amino acids. The V segment lost 6 bases and the J segment 6 bases; nucleotides outside the gene matches: 10. CDR3 in DNA: TGTGCCAGCAGACTGCTAGGACAGGGTGGCAATGAGCAGTTCTTC. It translates to CASRLLGQGGNEQFF. Filled out from reference TRBV28 and TRBJ2-1, the complete variable domain reads DVKVTQSSRYLVKRTGEKVFLECVQDMDHENMFWYRQDPGLGLRLIYFSYDVKMKEKGDIPEGYSVSREKKERFSLILESASTNQTSMYLCASRLLGQGGNEQFFGPGTRLTVL.

This clonotype appeared a few times. The chain links TRBV20-1 to TRBJ2-1; a possible D gene is TRBD2 (6 bases). The CDR3 spans 15 residues. Germline V CDR1 and CDR2: DFQATT, SNEGSKA (reference sequence). The V end lost 3 bases, the J end lost 5 bases, and 17 bases lay between the germline ends. Written as DNA, the CDR3 is TGCAGTGCTAGCCGCGCGGGAAAAGGGAACAATGAGCAGTTCTTC. It yields the protein CSASRAGKGNNEQFF.

The rearrangement links TRBV20-1 to TRBJ2-1, with 7 bases that match TRBD2. This CDR3 has 15 amino acids. Trimming took 5 bases from V and 8 from J; bases not matched to a gene: 15. CDR1 and CDR2 (germline): DFQATT, SNEGSKA (reference sequence). The DNA for the CDR3 is TGCAGTGCTGACGAGCGGGGTCCCATGGGGGATGAGCAGTTCTTC. The encoded protein is CSADERGPMGDEQFF.

This clonotype was seen only a few times. This chain joins TRBV12-3 or TRBV12-4 and TRBJ1-1, with 7 nucleotides matching TRBD1. CDR3 size: 15 residues. Trimming took 7 bases from V and 0 from J; bases not matched to a gene: 8. The CDR3 DNA reads as TGTGCCAGCAATCCGACAGGGAGGATGAACACTGAAGCTTTCTTT. This translates into CASNPTGRMNTEAFF.

The chain couples TRBV6-1 to TRBJ2-1; no reliable D call. The CDR3 extends over 14 amino acids. Trimming removed 4 bases at V and 5 bases at J, with 12 bases between. The germline gives CDR1 MNHNS, CDR2 SASEGT. DNA for the CDR3: TGTGCCAGCAGTGTAGGCGTGTGGGACAATGAGCAGTTCTTC. Protein: CASSVGVWDNEQFF.

Ten or more counts support this clonotype. This chain links TRBV12-3 or TRBV12-4 with TRBJ2-2; D is uncertain. V shed 5 bases and J shed 5 bases, with 12 bases lying between them. This CDR3 region has 14 residues. The CDR3 region has the DNA TGTGCCAGCAGTGATAGGAGTCGTACCGGGGAGCTGTTTTTT. Translated, it gives CASSDRSRTGELFF.

This clonotype was detected ten times or more. The V call is TRBV4-3, the J call TRBJ2-7; D might be TRBD1 (6 bases). The germline CDR1 and CDR2 sequences are LGHNA and YSLEER. The V end was cut by 0 bases, the J end by 2 bases, with 14 bases between. The CDR3 consists of 16 residues. The DNA for the CDR3 is TGCGCCAGCAGCCAAGATGGGCCAGGGGTCCCCTACGAGCAGTACTTC. It yields the protein CASSQDGPGVPYEQYF.

This clonotype has a count of ten or more. The V call is TRBV2, the J call TRBJ1-1, with D possibly TRBD1 on 5 matching bases. The CDR3 covers 16 residues. The V and J ends lost 4 bases and 4 bases respectively, with 19 bases between them. CDR1 SNHLY and CDR2 FYNNEI come from the germline V gene. The CDR3 reads CASSGFGREVSTEAFF. The CDR3 DNA sequence: TGTGCCAGCAGTGGTTTTGGCAGGGAGGTGAGCACTGAAGCTTTCTTT.

The J gene is TRBJ1-1, the V gene TRBV12-3 or TRBV12-4; no definite D call. Trimming shortened V by 3 bases and J by 1 base, and 15 bases separated the two germline ends. This CDR3 region has 16 residues. CDR3 bases: TGTGCCAGCAGTTTCAGTTGGGGTGTAAAGAACACTGAAGCTTTCTTT. As protein: CASSFSWGVKNTEAFF.

The chain links TRBV10-3 to TRBJ2-1, with TRBD2 identical over 10 bases. The germline V gene has CDR1 ENHRY and CDR2 SYGVKD. Trimming at V came to 0 bases and at J to 5 bases, leaving 4 bases not matched to a gene. This CDR3 region has 16 residues. The CDR3 spells CAISESLAGENNEQFF. The CDR3 DNA reads as TGTGCCATCAGTGAGTCGCTAGCGGGAGAGAACAATGAGCAGTTCTTC.

The gene calls are TRBV6-1 and TRBJ2-7; TRBD2 aligns across 7 bases. The J call may be faulty, since TRBJ2-1 better matches the DNA end. The CDR3 extends over 15 amino acids. CDR1 and CDR2 from the germline V gene are MNHNS and SASEGT. Here the CDR3 DNA reads TGTGCCAGCAGTACGACTAGCACGGAGGGCGATGAGCAGTTCTTC. Amino acids: CASSTTSTEGDEQFF.

Comment on this clonotype: This sequence may be a read error, since a much larger clone differs from it by one base. No conserved phenylalanine or tryptophan is present at the end of the CDR3, so a read error is the likely explanation. V usage is TRBV15 and J usage is TRBJ2-7; D is unresolved. The CDR3 is made up of 13 amino acids. CDR1 is LNHNV, CDR2 YYDKDF, per germline (reference sequence). Trimming left V 0 bases short and J 3 bases short, with 6 bases between. DNA of the CDR3: TGTGCCACCAGCAGAGATAGTCTCTACGAGCAGTACCTC. It is translated as CATSRDSLYEQYL.

V and J are TRBV2 and TRBJ2-7; 9 nucleotides match TRBD1. Germline V gene sequence: CDR1 SNHLY, CDR2 FYNNEI. The CDR3 is 11 residues long. With V trimmed by 9 bases and J by 7 bases, 4 bases remained unmatched. The CDR3 protein is CASADRGEQYF. In DNA form, the CDR3 reads TGTGCCAGTGCTGACAGGGGGGAGCAGTACTTC.

There are many counts of this clonotype. J is TRBJ1-4 and V is TRBV6-1, with 12 nucleotides matching TRBD1. The CDR3 has 15 residues. Germline CDR1 and CDR2: MNHNS and SASEGT. V gave up 7 bases and J gave up 8 bases; unmatched junction bases: 8. Here the CDR3 DNA reads TGTGCCAGCAAGCGGGACAGGGGGCAGGAAGAAAAACTGTTTTTT. This sequence encodes CASKRDRGQEEKLFF.

The chain has TRBV2 and TRBJ1-2, with a tentative D call TRBD1 (5 bases). This CDR3 is built from 12 residues. In germline, CDR1 is SNHLY, CDR2 FYNNEI. V lost 8 bases to trimming and J lost 4 bases, with 11 bases between them. Here the CDR3 reads CASGDGGYGYTF. CDR3 nucleotides: TGTGCCAGCGGGGATGGGGGCTATGGCTACACCTTC.

This clonotype was detected ten times or more. The chain is built from TRBV7-8 and TRBJ1-1; D is uncertain. The ends were cut back, 0 bases at V and 2 bases at J, with 7 bases in the middle. The CDR3 spans 14 residues. Germline lookup yields CDR1 SGHVS and CDR2 FQNEAQ. The CDR3 here is CASSLAGGNTEAFF. The DNA of the CDR3 is TGTGCCAGCAGCTTAGCCGGAGGAAACACTGAAGCTTTCTTT.

The genes are TRBV6-1 and TRBJ1-5, with D possibly being TRBD1 (6 bases). V was shortened by 6 bases and J by 6 bases, with 21 bases between the two germline ends. The CDR3 is 16 residues long. Germline V gene sequence: CDR1 MNHNS, CDR2 SASEGT. CDR3 protein: CASREDQGRWVQPQHF. CDR3 DNA sequence: TGTGCCAGCAGGGAGGATCAGGGGAGATGGGTTCAGCCCCAGCATTTT.

The V and J genes are TRBV29-1 and TRBJ2-2, with 9 bases lining up with TRBD1. Germline lookup yields CDR1 SQVTM and CDR2 ANQGSEA. The CDR3 runs 15 residues. With 2 bases clipped from V and 7 bases from J, the junction kept 8 bases outside the gene matches. CDR3 amino acids: CSVEYRDRAIGELFF. CDR3 DNA: TGCAGCGTTGAATACCGGGACAGGGCCATCGGGGAGCTGTTTTTT.

This clonotype was picked up a small number of times. The chain recombines TRBV20-1 with TRBJ1-1; D possibly corresponds to TRBD1 (6 bases). CDR1 and CDR2 from the germline V gene are DFQATT and SNEGSKA (reference sequence). The CDR3 covers 14 residues. V dropped 3 bases and J dropped 6 bases, with 17 bases sitting between them. CDR3 in DNA: TGCAGTGCTAGGGGCTTGGGGACACAACCTGAAGCTTTCTTT. The encoded protein is CSARGLGTQPEAFF.

This clonotype was observed at least ten times. The chain has TRBV5-5 and TRBJ2-1; TRBD2 agrees at 12 bases. This CDR3 spans 15 amino acids. Germline V gives CDR1 SGHKS, CDR2 YYEKEE (reference sequence). J was trimmed by 4 bases and V by 6 bases; bases with no gene match: 5. CDR3 loop: CASTLTSGSYNEQFF. Here the CDR3 DNA reads TGTGCCAGCACCCTGACTAGCGGGAGTTACAATGAGCAGTTCTTC.

The chain combines TRBV6-1 with TRBJ2-3; D is uncertain. Trimming removed 6 bases at V and 2 bases at J, with 12 bases between. This CDR3 contains 14 residues. The germline V gene encodes CDR1 MNHNS and CDR2 SASEGT. The CDR3 reads CASSTVGFTDTQYF. Here the CDR3 DNA reads TGTGCCAGCAGCACCGTGGGTTTCACAGATACGCAGTATTTT.

The V and J genes are TRBV29-1 and TRBJ2-3; D uncertain. The V gene lost 7 bases and the J gene lost 0 bases, with 14 bases spanning the gap. This CDR3 has 14 amino acids. Germline V gene lookup returns CDR1 SQVTM and CDR2 ANQGSEA. CDR3 in DNA: TGCAGCGCTGTCGCCGCCCCGAGCACAGATACGCAGTATTTT. Its protein is CSAVAAPSTDTQYF.

There are many counts of this clonotype. This chain links TRBV5-5 with TRBJ2-7; 7 bases are a match to TRBD1. Germline-derived CDR1 and CDR2 are SGHKS and YYEKEE (reference sequence). The length of the CDR3 is 14 residues. The V and J ends lost 1 base and 4 bases, in that order; junction bases with no gene match: 5. CDR3 DNA: TGTGCCAGCAGCTTGACAGGGGCACAGTACGAGCAGTACTTC. Translated: CASSLTGAQYEQYF.

This clonotype appeared many times. This chain connects TRBV30 to TRBJ1-1, with a weak D call TRBD1 (6 bases). From germline, CDR1 is GTSNPN and CDR2 SVGIG (reference sequence). Trimming pared 4 bases from V and 2 bases from J, leaving 11 bases between. The CDR3 consists of 13 residues. In nucleotides, the CDR3 is TGTGCCTGGACCCGGACAGCAAACACTGAAGCTTTCTTT. Its translation: CAWTRTANTEAFF. The full variable domain, rest sourced from reference TRBV30 and TRBJ1-1, is SQTIHQWPATLVQPVGSPLSLECTVEGTSNPNLYWYRQAAGRGLQLLFYSVGIGQISSEVPQNLSASRPQDRQFILSSKKLLLSDSGFYLCAWTRTANTEAFFGQGTRLTVV.

The sample holds many counts of this clonotype. The chain joins TRBV7-6 to TRBJ2-1; 9 nucleotides align to TRBD2. V shed 5 bases, J shed 6 bases, and the junction held 8 bases outside the gene matches. This CDR3 has 15 amino acids. Germline CDR1 SGHVS, CDR2 FNYEAQ. CDR3 protein: CASSRAASGTNEQFF. The CDR3 DNA is TGTGCCAGCAGCCGGGCGGCTAGCGGGACCAATGAGCAGTTCTTC.

This clonotype was seen at least ten times. V is TRBV20-1 and J is TRBJ2-5; D is possibly TRBD1 or TRBD2 (5 bases each). This CDR3 is built from 12 residues. Germline V CDR1 and CDR2: DFQATT, SNEGSKA (reference sequence). Trimming shortened V by 6 bases and J by 3 bases, and 11 bases separated the two germline ends. The CDR3 loop is CSAKGTEETQYF. CDR3 coding DNA: TGCAGTGCCAAAGGGACCGAAGAGACCCAGTACTTC.

This clonotype has ten or more counts. V and J are TRBV20-1 and TRBJ2-5, with D hard to call. This CDR3 has 13 residues. CDR1 is DFQATT and CDR2 is SNEGSKA in the germline V gene (reference sequence). V lost 3 bases, J lost 5 bases, and 13 bases lay in between. The CDR3 sequence is CSASASQQETQYF. In DNA, the CDR3 is TGCAGTGCTAGCGCGTCCCAGCAGGAGACCCAGTACTTC.